This is a list of T cell receptor beta chains from one sample in a study of cytotoxic CD8 clonotypes in ibrutinib-treated CLL. Method: immunoSEQ multiplex PCR; TCRdb's copy keeps in-frame clones and lacks some. The table shows 11,000 or so clones, with around three quarters occurring only once. The sample in question was PBMCs, obtained at disease progression, from a patient treated with ibrutinib. The receptors here all came from a human donor with chronic lymphocytic leukemia. Both conserved end residues are part of each CDR3. D genes are given only for firm matches. Not every row has a clone size; where given, it reads once, few, many or a size class.

v_call: TRBV11-3; clone_size: .; d_call: TRBD2; j_call: TRBJ2-5; cdr3_nt: TGTGCCAGCAGTAATCCAGCGGGGGGTCAAGAGACCCAGTACTTC; cdr3_aa: CASSNPAGGQETQYF
v_call: TRBV6-9; clone_size: .; d_call: .; j_call: TRBJ1-2; cdr3_nt: TGTGCCAGCAGCGGGGTGGCCTTGGGTGTTGGCTACACCTTC; cdr3_aa: CASSGVALGVGYTF
v_call: TRBV15; clone_size: .; d_call: TRBD2; j_call: TRBJ2-5; cdr3_nt: TGTGCCACCAGCAGAGATCGGGCGGGAGTGGAGACCCAGTACTTC; cdr3_aa: CATSRDRAGVETQYF
v_call: TRBV5-1; clone_size: .; d_call: .; j_call: TRBJ2-2; cdr3_nt: TGCGCCAGCAGCCTGGAGAGTCCCTCCACCGGGGAGCTGTTTTTT; cdr3_aa: CASSLESPSTGELFF
v_call: TRBV7-9; clone_size: .; d_call: .; j_call: TRBJ2-7; cdr3_nt: TGTGCCAGCAGCTTAGAAGCAGGATCCTACGAGCAGTACTTC; cdr3_aa: CASSLEAGSYEQYF
v_call: TRBV28; clone_size: .; d_call: .; j_call: TRBJ2-7; cdr3_nt: TGTGCCAGCAGTTTTCGCTCTCGGACAGCCTCCTACGAGCAGTACTTC; cdr3_aa: CASSFRSRTASYEQYF
v_call: TRBV27; clone_size: few; d_call: .; j_call: TRBJ2-4; cdr3_nt: TGTGCCAGCAGGGGGAGGGGGGGCGGAAACATTCAGTACTTC; cdr3_aa: CASRGRGGGNIQYF
v_call: TRBV19; clone_size: .; d_call: TRBD1; j_call: TRBJ2-3; cdr3_nt: TGTGCCAGTAGTATAGGCCCAGGGGGTAGCACAGATACGCAGTATTTT; cdr3_aa: CASSIGPGGSTDTQYF
v_call: TRBV19; clone_size: .; d_call: TRBD1; j_call: TRBJ1-1; cdr3_nt: TGTGCCAGTAGTATTATGGGACAGACCAACACTGAAGCTTTCTTT; cdr3_aa: CASSIMGQTNTEAFF
v_call: TRBV5-1; clone_size: .; d_call: TRBD1; j_call: TRBJ1-2; cdr3_nt: TGCGCCAGCAGCTTGGATACAGGGGTGGCTGGCTACACCTTC; cdr3_aa: CASSLDTGVAGYTF
v_call: TRBV6-5; clone_size: once; d_call: .; j_call: TRBJ1-1; cdr3_nt: TGTGCCACCAGGCGGAACACTGAAGCTTTCTTT; cdr3_aa: CATRRNTEAFF
v_call: TRBV18; clone_size: .; d_call: TRBD1; j_call: TRBJ2-7; cdr3_nt: TGTGCCAGCTCACAGGGACAGGGAAGCCACGAGCAGTACTTC; cdr3_aa: CASSQGQGSHEQYF
v_call: TRBV11-2; clone_size: once; d_call: .; j_call: TRBJ2-2; cdr3_nt: TGTGCCAGCAGCTTAGGCAGGGGATACGGGGAGCTGTTTTTT; cdr3_aa: CASSLGRGYGELFF
v_call: TRBV28; clone_size: .; d_call: .; j_call: TRBJ1-2; cdr3_nt: TGTGCCAGCAGTTTCTTAAACTATGGCTACACCTTC; cdr3_aa: CASSFLNYGYTF
v_call: TRBV14; clone_size: few; d_call: .; j_call: TRBJ2-7; cdr3_nt: TGTGCCAGCAGCCCCCTCACGGCGGGTAACTACGAGCAGTACTTC; cdr3_aa: CASSPLTAGNYEQYF
v_call: TRBV5-5; clone_size: once; d_call: .; j_call: TRBJ2-2; cdr3_nt: TGTGCCAGCAGCCGGTCGTGGAACACCGGGGAGCTGTTTTTT; cdr3_aa: CASSRSWNTGELFF
v_call: TRBV10-3; clone_size: .; d_call: TRBD2; j_call: TRBJ2-3; cdr3_nt: TGTGCCATCAGTGAACCGGGACTAGCGGGAGATACGCAGTATTTT; cdr3_aa: CAISEPGLAGDTQYF
v_call: TRBV29-1; clone_size: .; d_call: .; j_call: TRBJ2-1; cdr3_nt: TGCAGCGTTGATGGATTGCGGGAAAGCTCCTACAATGAGCAGTTCTTC; cdr3_aa: CSVDGLRESSYNEQFF
v_call: TRBV5-1; clone_size: once; d_call: .; j_call: TRBJ2-5; cdr3_nt: TGCGCCAGCAGCTTAAGGGCAGCCTCACAAGAGACCCAGTACTTC; cdr3_aa: CASSLRAASQETQYF
v_call: TRBV18; clone_size: .; d_call: .; j_call: TRBJ2-7; cdr3_nt: TGTGCCAGCTCACCAAGTCGCGAGCAGTACTTC; cdr3_aa: CASSPSREQYF
v_call: TRBV5-1; clone_size: few; d_call: .; j_call: TRBJ2-1; cdr3_nt: TGCGCCAGCAGCCCTCAACGGGAAGAAATCAATGAGCAGTTCTTC; cdr3_aa: CASSPQREEINEQFF
v_call: TRBV21-1; clone_size: once; d_call: .; j_call: TRBJ1-5; cdr3_nt: TGTGCCAGCAGCAGACAAAGGGGAAGGAGCAATCAGCCCCAGCATTTT; cdr3_aa: CASSRQRGRSNQPQHF
v_call: TRBV2; clone_size: .; d_call: TRBD1; j_call: TRBJ2-3; cdr3_nt: TGTGCCAGCAGCACAGGGGGCGATACGCAGTATTTT; cdr3_aa: CASSTGGDTQYF
v_call: TRBV7-9; clone_size: .; d_call: TRBD2; j_call: TRBJ2-5; cdr3_nt: TGTGCCAGCAGCTTAGCCCTAGCGGGGGGCCTACAAGAGACCCAGTACTTC; cdr3_aa: CASSLALAGGLQETQYF
v_call: TRBV20-1; clone_size: few; d_call: .; j_call: TRBJ2-1; cdr3_nt: TGCAGTGGTCAGGGTAACAGTGAGCAGTTCTTC; cdr3_aa: CSGQGNSEQFF
v_call: TRBV29-1; clone_size: few; d_call: .; j_call: TRBJ2-3; cdr3_nt: TGCAGCGTCCAGACTAACACAGATACGCAGTATTTT; cdr3_aa: CSVQTNTDTQYF
v_call: TRBV5-1; clone_size: .; d_call: .; j_call: TRBJ1-1; cdr3_nt: TGCGCCAGCAGCCGATTCAGGTCGGCAGACACTGAAGCTTTCTTT; cdr3_aa: CASSRFRSADTEAFF
v_call: TRBV19; clone_size: .; d_call: .; j_call: TRBJ1-4; cdr3_nt: TGTGCCAGTAGTGTCGCAGGCGGGAGTGCTGAAAAACTGTTTTTT; cdr3_aa: CASSVAGGSAEKLFF
v_call: TRBV4-2; clone_size: once; d_call: TRBD2; j_call: TRBJ2-5; cdr3_nt: TGTGCCAGCAGCCAAAGTGACACTCGGACTAGCGGGAACCCTGGAGAGACCCAGTACTTC; cdr3_aa: CASSQSDTRTSGNPGETQYF
v_call: TRBV7-2; clone_size: few; d_call: TRBD2; j_call: TRBJ2-6; cdr3_nt: TGTGCCAGCAGCCCAGGGACTAGCGGACTCTCTGGGGCCAACGTCCTGACTTTC; cdr3_aa: CASSPGTSGLSGANVLTF
v_call: TRBV10-3; clone_size: .; d_call: TRBD1; j_call: TRBJ2-7; cdr3_nt: TGTGCCATCACCCGAGACAGGGAAGGGTCCTACGAGCAGTACTTC; cdr3_aa: CAITRDREGSYEQYF
v_call: TRBV5-1; clone_size: few; d_call: TRBD1; j_call: TRBJ1-2; cdr3_nt: TGCGCCAGCAGCTCTACAGGGGACTATGGCTACACCTTC; cdr3_aa: CASSSTGDYGYTF
v_call: TRBV7-2; clone_size: once; d_call: TRBD2; j_call: TRBJ2-7; cdr3_nt: TGTGCCAGCAGCTCCCGTATGACTAGCTGGTACGAGCAGTACTTC; cdr3_aa: CASSSRMTSWYEQYF
v_call: TRBV7-6; clone_size: .; d_call: .; j_call: TRBJ2-5; cdr3_nt: TGTGCCAGCAGTGAAGCTAGTGGGATCACCGTCGGCGAGACCCAGTACTTC; cdr3_aa: CASSEASGITVGETQYF
v_call: TRBV30; clone_size: .; d_call: TRBD1; j_call: TRBJ1-3; cdr3_nt: TGTGCCTTCGGACAGGGGAAGGCGTCTGGAAACACCATATATTTT; cdr3_aa: CAFGQGKASGNTIYF
v_call: TRBV7-2; clone_size: .; d_call: .; j_call: TRBJ1-3; cdr3_nt: TGTGCCAGCAGCTCCGTCGGCGGCAATCTGGGAAACACCATATATTTT; cdr3_aa: CASSSVGGNLGNTIYF
v_call: TRBV4-1; clone_size: .; d_call: .; j_call: TRBJ2-2; cdr3_nt: TGCGCCAGCAGCCACCAGGGAGAGGAAGCCGGGGAGCTGTTTTTT; cdr3_aa: CASSHQGEEAGELFF
v_call: TRBV30; clone_size: .; d_call: TRBD2; j_call: TRBJ2-1; cdr3_nt: TGTGCCTGGAGTGTACCCGGACTAGCGTTTCTAGACAATGAGCAGTTCTTC; cdr3_aa: CAWSVPGLAFLDNEQFF
v_call: TRBV19; clone_size: .; d_call: .; j_call: TRBJ2-7; cdr3_nt: TGTGCCAGTAGTTCCTACGGGTGGGGGGGCCCCGGCGAGCAGTACTTC; cdr3_aa: CASSSYGWGGPGEQYF
v_call: TRBV18; clone_size: .; d_call: .; j_call: TRBJ1-1; cdr3_nt: TGTGCCAGCTCACCAAACAGCGGCACTGAAGCTTTCTTT; cdr3_aa: CASSPNSGTEAFF
v_call: TRBV18; clone_size: .; d_call: .; j_call: TRBJ1-1; cdr3_nt: TGTGCCAGCTCACCAAGGCCAGCTTCCACTGAAGCTTTCTTT; cdr3_aa: CASSPRPASTEAFF
v_call: TRBV5-1; clone_size: .; d_call: .; j_call: TRBJ1-2; cdr3_nt: TGCGCCAGCAGCTTGATCTTGAGGAACACAGGGGGCTACACCTTC; cdr3_aa: CASSLILRNTGGYTF
v_call: TRBV4-1; clone_size: few; d_call: .; j_call: TRBJ2-2; cdr3_nt: TGCGCCAGCAGCACCAGGGCAGGGGTAACCGGGGAGCTGTTTTTT; cdr3_aa: CASSTRAGVTGELFF
v_call: TRBV7-2; clone_size: .; d_call: TRBD2; j_call: TRBJ2-3; cdr3_nt: TGTGCCAGCAGCCGCGGGCCCCCTAGCGGGCTCGGCACAGATACGCAGTATTTT; cdr3_aa: CASSRGPPSGLGTDTQYF
v_call: TRBV27; clone_size: few; d_call: .; j_call: TRBJ1-1; cdr3_nt: TGTGCCAGCAGTTCCTACAGGGCTGGCACTGAAGCTTTCTTT; cdr3_aa: CASSSYRAGTEAFF
v_call: TRBV2; clone_size: few; d_call: .; j_call: TRBJ1-2; cdr3_nt: TGTGCCAGCAGTGCAAGGCCCGATTATGGCTACACCTTC; cdr3_aa: CASSARPDYGYTF
v_call: TRBV9; clone_size: .; d_call: .; j_call: TRBJ2-4; cdr3_nt: TGTGCCAGCAGCGTAAGTTTACTAGCAAACATTCAGTACTTC; cdr3_aa: CASSVSLLANIQYF
v_call: TRBV29-1; clone_size: .; d_call: .; j_call: TRBJ2-7; cdr3_nt: TGCAGCGTTGTGTTCGGAGGTAGGCTAGCCCACTCCTACGAGCAGTACTTC; cdr3_aa: CSVVFGGRLAHSYEQYF
v_call: TRBV7-3; clone_size: .; d_call: .; j_call: TRBJ1-1; cdr3_nt: TGTGCCAGCAGCCCCTATTGGGGGACTGAAGCTTTCTTT; cdr3_aa: CASSPYWGTEAFF
v_call: TRBV6-5; clone_size: .; d_call: TRBD1; j_call: TRBJ1-2; cdr3_nt: TGTGCCAGTCTGGGACAGGGGGCGAGCAACTATGGCTACACCTTC; cdr3_aa: CASLGQGASNYGYTF
v_call: TRBV30; clone_size: .; d_call: .; j_call: TRBJ1-5; cdr3_nt: TGTGCCTGGAGCGCAGGGGACGGCAATCAGCCCCAGCATTTT; cdr3_aa: CAWSAGDGNQPQHF
v_call: TRBV9; clone_size: .; d_call: TRBD1; j_call: TRBJ1-6; cdr3_nt: TGTGCCAGCAGCGTAGGCAGGGGGCTTCATTCACCCCTCCACTTT; cdr3_aa: CASSVGRGLHSPLHF
v_call: TRBV7-9; clone_size: .; d_call: .; j_call: TRBJ2-3; cdr3_nt: TGTGCCAGCAGCTTCAAGGAGGGAGACCCACAAAGCACAGATACGCAGTATTTT; cdr3_aa: CASSFKEGDPQSTDTQYF